Sequencing of this T cell receptor (beta chain) was carried out in a study of CD8 T cells in Susac syndrome. With random hexamers, roughly 0.45 to 1 ug RNA was reverse transcribed. Each CDR3 protein is one row after TCRdb ran MiXCR on the immunoSEQ multiplex PCR reads. Altogether about 180,000 distinct CDR3 sequences are present, roughly 94% being singletons, with the ten largest covering 0.099%. Whole-study findings and limits: Within Susac syndrome CD4+ T cell repertoires, clonal expansion was not evident.

Germline V lookup: CDR1 LGHNA, CDR2 YNFKEQ. CDR3 length: 15 amino acids. V was shortened by 0 bases and J by 2 bases, with 7 bases between the two germline ends. As for this clonotype: Its target is not known.

This sequence originates from a human donor with Susac syndrome. Sample: CD4+ T cells from PBMCs. The rearrangement joins TRBV4-2 to TRBJ1-4; D is uncertain. DNA of the CDR3: TGTGCCAGCAGCCAAGATGAAGGGACTAATGAAAAACTGTTTTTT. This codes for CASSQDEGTNEKLFF.